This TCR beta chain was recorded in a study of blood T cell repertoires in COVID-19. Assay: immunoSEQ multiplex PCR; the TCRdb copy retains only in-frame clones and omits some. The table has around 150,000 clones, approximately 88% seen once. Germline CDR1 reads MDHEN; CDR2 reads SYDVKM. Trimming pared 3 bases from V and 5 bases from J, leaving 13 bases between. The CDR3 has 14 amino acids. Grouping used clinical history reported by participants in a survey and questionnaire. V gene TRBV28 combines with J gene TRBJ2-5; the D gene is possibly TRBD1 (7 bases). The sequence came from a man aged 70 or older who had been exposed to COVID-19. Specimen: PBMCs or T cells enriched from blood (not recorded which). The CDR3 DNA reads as TGTGCCAGCAGTTTGGAACAGGGGAGGGAGACCCAGTACTTC. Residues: CASSLEQGRETQYF.